Below, 30 T cell receptor beta chains from the same sample are listed, as sequenced in a study of Tregs in tolerant kidney transplant recipients. The nonmyeloablative bone marrow transplants came from related graft donors, with transient mixed chimerism. Generated by immunoSEQ multiplex PCR, the TCRdb table keeps only in-frame clones and is missing some. In total, the table holds tens of thousands of clones. The sample in question was CD4+ T cells from blood (PBMCs), obtained 24 months after the transplant. The receptors come from a human patient who received a combined kidney and bone marrow transplant. A subset of T cells may come from the graft donor.

A note on this clone: The sequenced fragment ends 3 residues before the CDR3 boundary, so the rest is inferred from the germline J gene. The gene calls are TRBV30 and TRBJ1-4, with 9 bases lining up with TRBD1. Germline CDR1 and CDR2: GTSNPN and SVGIG (reference sequence). V lost 3 bases to trimming and J lost 10 bases; unmatched junction nucleotides: 12. The CDR3 runs to 15 residues. This CDR3 reads CAWRFSSSDRGKLFF. The CDR3 DNA, read in part, is TGTGCCTGGAGGTTCTCCTCCTCGGACAGGGGAAAA.

Comments on this clone: The missing CDR3 end, 3 residues past where the read stops, is filled in from the germline J gene. The genes are TRBV2 and TRBJ1-4; 7 positions agree with TRBD1. The germline V gene encodes CDR1 SNHLY and CDR2 FYNNEI. Trimming cost V 6 bases and J 6 bases; bases outside gene matches: 7. The CDR3 extends over 14 amino acids. The CDR3 reads CASRPQGGDEKLFF. CDR3 DNA (partial): TGTGCCAGCAGACCTCAGGGGGGTGATGAAAAA.

In regard to this clone: The CDR3 end is not reached by the read, which stops 3 residues before it; the germline J gene fills it in. V and J are TRBV7-2 and TRBJ1-1, with D hard to call. The CDR3 runs 14 residues. V was clipped by 5 bases and J by 4 bases, with 14 bases between them. Looked up from germline, CDR1 is SGHTA and CDR2 is FQGNSA. Incomplete CDR3 DNA: TGTGCCAGCAGCCCAGGATGGGCGGGCACTGAA. This sequence encodes CASSPGWAGTE. The complete CDR3 sequence is CASSPGWAGTEAFF.

This chain's CDR3 is CSVGLAGGDEQFF. CDR3 DNA (partial): TGCAGCGTAGGGCTAGCGGGAGGGGATGAG. The gene calls are TRBV29-1 and TRBJ2-1; TRBD2 matches 12 bases. The read is 3 residues too short to cover the CDR3 end, so that end is filled in from the germline J gene. This CDR3 contains 13 residues. The V gene's germline CDR1 is SQVTM and CDR2 ANQGSEA. V gave up 6 bases and J gave up 8 bases; unmatched junction bases: 5.

Remarks on this clone: Sequence at one end of the junction differs from germline and may be a read error. From the germline J gene comes the end of the CDR3, since the read stops 3 residues before it. V and J are TRBV4-2 and TRBJ2-7; D call uncertain. The CDR3 contains 13 residues. Germline CDR1 LGHNA, CDR2 YNFKEQ. The CDR3 region is CASSQDSSYEQYF. CDR3 bases read: TGCGCCAGCAGCCAAGATAGCTCCTACGAG.

As for this clone: The CDR3 end is not reached by the read, which stops 3 residues before it; the germline J gene fills it in. The chain couples TRBV20-1 to TRBJ1-6; D perhaps matches TRBD1 (6 bases). V was pared by 1 base and J by 9 bases, with 13 bases between. The CDR3 has 14 residues. Germline CDR1 is DFQATT and CDR2 is SNEGSKA (reference sequence). The CDR3 here is CSARVRQGSSPLHF. CDR3 DNA (partial): TGCAGTGCTAGAGTCAGGCAGGGGAGTTCACCC.

Turning to this clone: The DNA ends 3 residues before the CDR3 does, and the rest of the CDR3 is filled in from the germline J gene. The chain joins TRBV4-1 to TRBJ1-4, with D possibly being TRBD1 (6 bases). Per germline, CDR1 MGHRA and CDR2 YSYEKL. The length of the CDR3 is 14 residues. V lost 0 bases, J lost 8 bases, and 10 bases lay in between. The sequenced CDR3 bases are TGCGCCAGCAGCCAAGATCCGGGGGGCGAAAAA. This encodes CASSQDPGGEK. The CDR3 as a whole reads CASSQDPGGEKLFF.

Of note for this clone: The read is 3 residues too short to cover the CDR3 end, so that end is filled in from the germline J gene. The V call is TRBV5-1, the J call TRBJ2-1, with 8 positions matching TRBD2. V dropped 0 bases and J dropped 4; count of bases not matched to a gene: 3. The V gene's germline CDR1 is SGHRS and CDR2 YFSETQ. The CDR3 length is 15 residues. The CDR3 DNA, read in part, is TGCGCCAGCAGCTTGGGCACTAGCGGATACAATGAG. Translated: CASSLGTSGYNE. The whole CDR3 protein is CASSLGTSGYNEQFF. Supplemented by reference TRBV5-1 and TRBJ2-1, the full variable domain reads KAGVTQTPRYLIKTRGQQVTLSCSPISGHRSVSWYQQTPGQGLQFLFEYFSETQRNKGNFPGRFSGRQFSNSRSEMNVSTLELGDSALYLCASSLGTSGYNEQFFGPGTRLTVL.

With regard to this clone: The observed sequence ends 3 residues before the CDR3 terminus, with the missing tail filled in from the germline J gene. V is TRBV5-1 and J is TRBJ2-3; TRBD2 aligns across 12 bases. Trimming at V came to 4 bases and at J to 3 bases, leaving 6 bases not matched to a gene. This CDR3 has 16 residues. CDR1 and CDR2 from the germline V gene are SGHRS and YFSETQ. CDR3 sequence reads: CASSIRTSGITDTQYF. The covered CDR3 bases are TGCGCCAGCAGCATAAGGACTAGCGGGATTACAGATACG. Complete variable domain (other parts from reference TRBV5-1 and TRBJ2-3): KAGVTQTPRYLIKTRGQQVTLSCSPISGHRSVSWYQQTPGQGLQFLFEYFSETQRNKGNFPGRFSGRQFSNSRSEMNVSTLELGDSALYLCASSIRTSGITDTQYFGPGTRLTVL.

CDR3 DNA (partial): TGTGCCTGGAGTCACGGGGTAAGGACTGAA. Translating gives CAWSHGVRTE. The entire CDR3 is CAWSHGVRTEAFF. This chain joins TRBV30 and TRBJ1-1; D is unresolved. The read ends 3 residues before the CDR3 terminus; that terminus is restored from the germline J gene. V dropped 2 bases and J dropped 5 bases, with 12 bases sitting between them. The CDR3 runs 13 residues. From germline, CDR1 is GTSNPN and CDR2 SVGIG (reference sequence).

A word on this clone: Sequencing ends 3 residues short of the CDR3 end; the germline J gene provides the rest. V gene TRBV5-1 combines with J gene TRBJ2-5, with 9 nucleotides matching TRBD2. This CDR3 has 16 amino acids. CDR1 is SGHRS and CDR2 is YFSETQ in the germline V gene. V trimming: 0 bases; J trimming: 5 bases; junction bases outside the gene matches: 8. The part of the CDR3 DNA that was read is TGCGCCAGCAGCTTGGGATTAGCGGGAGTAGGTGAGACC. This gives the protein CASSLGLAGVGET. The whole CDR3 protein is CASSLGLAGVGETQYF.

A word on this clone: From the germline J gene comes the end of the CDR3, since the read stops 3 residues before it. The chain carries TRBV7-9 and TRBJ1-2, with a possible D match to TRBD1 (6 bases). The ends were cut back, 5 bases at V and 4 bases at J, with 17 bases in the middle. The CDR3 loop spans 15 amino acids. The germline CDR1 and CDR2 sequences are SEHNR and FQNEAQ (reference sequence). The CDR3 loop reads CASSPPAGAPYGYTF. Incomplete CDR3 DNA: TGTGCCAGCAGCCCTCCGGCAGGGGCCCCCTATGGC.

Concerning this clone itself: The CDR3 end lies 3 residues beyond the end of the read and is filled in from the germline J gene. The rearrangement links TRBV29-1 to TRBJ1-3; no clear D gene. V was shortened by 4 bases and J by 1 base, with 8 bases between the two germline ends. This CDR3 contains 13 residues. Per the germline V gene, CDR1 is SQVTM and CDR2 is ANQGSEA. The CDR3 loop is CSVASISGNTIYF. The sequenced CDR3 bases are TGCAGCGTTGCCAGTATATCTGGAAACACC.

On this clone itself: Read coverage stops 3 residues before the CDR3 terminus; the germline J gene supplies the remainder. This chain connects TRBV11-3 to TRBJ2-1; 13 bases align to TRBD2. Germline V gene lookup returns CDR1 SGHNT and CDR2 YENEEA. The CDR3 totals 15 residues. The J segment lost 9 bases and the V segment lost 5 bases, leaving 7 bases of the junction unmatched. The chain's CDR3 is CASSLGLAGAIEQFF. CDR3 DNA, as far as it was read: TGTGCCAGCAGCCTCGGACTAGCGGGAGCGATTGAG. Variable domain in full (rest from reference TRBV11-3 and TRBJ2-1): EAGVVQSPRYKIIEKKQPVAFWCNPISGHNTLYWYLQNLGQGPELLIRYENEEAVDDSQLPKDRFSAERLKGVDSTLKIQPAELGDSAVYLCASSLGLAGAIEQFFGPGTRLTVL.

A word on this clone: The CDR3 end lies 3 residues beyond the end of the read and is filled in from the germline J gene. The same CDR3 can be traced to other DNA sequences in this sample. The genes are TRBV20-1 and TRBJ2-5, with 9 nucleotides matching TRBD2. V trimming: 4 bases; J trimming: 4 bases; junction bases outside the gene matches: 4. Germline V gene sequence: CDR1 DFQATT, CDR2 SNEGSKA (reference sequence). The CDR3 covers 13 residues. CDR3 bases read: TGCAGTGCTATTGCGGGAGGGCCAGAGACC. Translating it yields CSAIAGGPET. The whole CDR3 sequence is CSAIAGGPETQYF.

About this clone: The CDR3 end is not reached by the read, which stops 3 residues before it; the germline J gene fills it in. The chain recombines TRBV19 with TRBJ1-1; no definite D call. V was pared by 4 bases and J by 5 bases, with 8 bases between. Germline CDR1 reads LNHDA; CDR2 reads SQIVND (reference sequence). The CDR3 runs to 12 residues. The part of the CDR3 DNA that was read is TGTGCCAGTAGTAACCTAGGAACTGAA. It codes for CASSNLGTE. The whole CDR3 protein is CASSNLGTEAFF.

On this clone: The sequence runs out 3 residues before the end of the CDR3; the remainder is reconstructed from the germline J gene. This rearrangement joins TRBV27 to TRBJ1-1, with 8 positions matching TRBD1. The V gene's germline CDR1 is MNHEY and CDR2 SMNVEV (reference sequence). V lost 6 bases to trimming and J lost 5 bases; unmatched junction nucleotides: 8. This CDR3 spans 14 amino acids. The CDR3 protein is CASRKQGDRTEAFF. CDR3 DNA, as far as it was read: TGTGCCAGCAGGAAACAGGGGGATCGGACTGAA.

Comments on this clone: The DNA ends 3 residues before the CDR3 does, and the rest of the CDR3 is filled in from the germline J gene. The chain joins TRBV20-1 to TRBJ2-3, with 9 bases matching TRBD2. This CDR3 has 16 amino acids. The germline V gene has CDR1 DFQATT and CDR2 SNEGSKA (reference sequence). V lost 6 bases to trimming and J lost 2 bases; unmatched junction nucleotides: 12. Incomplete CDR3 DNA: TGCAGTGCCCCCCCACCTAGCGGGAAGATCACAGATACG. This codes for CSAPPPSGKITDT. The entire CDR3 is CSAPPPSGKITDTQYF.

Points on this clone: The read halts 3 residues ahead of the CDR3 end, with the missing end drawn from the germline J gene. The gene calls are TRBV11-3 and TRBJ2-5; 10 bases line up with TRBD2. CDR3 length: 15 residues. V was pared by 4 bases and J by 2 bases, with 4 bases of the junction left unmatched. Per the germline V gene, CDR1 is SGHNT and CDR2 is YENEEA. The CDR3 loop reads CASSSLAGGQETQYF. The CDR3 bases that were read are TGTGCCAGCAGCTCCTTAGCGGGAGGACAAGAGACC.

A note on this clone: The sequenced fragment ends 3 residues before the CDR3 boundary, so the rest is inferred from the germline J gene. V is TRBV11-1 and J is TRBJ2-7, with a possible D match to TRBD1 (6 bases). This CDR3 is built from 15 residues. Germline lookup yields CDR1 SGHAT and CDR2 FQDESV (reference sequence). V was clipped by 6 bases and J by 4 bases, with 19 bases between them. CDR3 bases read: TGTGCCAGCAGTACGGGACACGAAAGAGAATACGAG. It specifies CASSTGHEREYE. The CDR3 in its entirety is CASSTGHEREYEQYF. Full variable domain (remainder filled in from reference TRBV11-1 and TRBJ2-7): EAEVAQSPRYKITEKSQAVAFWCDPISGHATLYWYRQILGQGPELLVQFQDESVVDDSQLPKDRFSAERLKGVDSTLKIQPAELGDSAMYLCASSTGHEREYEQYFGPGTRLTVT.

Regarding this clone: The read terminates 3 residues ahead of where the CDR3 ends, so the germline J gene completes it. The J gene is TRBJ2-5, the V gene TRBV10-3, with D tentatively TRBD1 (6 bases). Per the germline V gene, CDR1 is ENHRY and CDR2 is SYGVKD. The CDR3 has 14 residues. The V end lost 2 bases, the J end lost 3 bases, and 10 bases lay between the germline ends. The CDR3 here is CAISEGQLEETQYF. The sequenced CDR3 bases are TGTGCCATCAGTGAGGGACAGTTGGAAGAGACC.

With respect to this clone: The read ends 3 residues early relative to the CDR3; the germline J gene fills the gap. This chain links TRBV7-2 with TRBJ2-2; 8 nucleotides agree with TRBD1. The germline CDR1 and CDR2 sequences are SGHTA and FQGNSA. The CDR3 loop spans 14 amino acids. After removal of 2 bases from V and 10 bases from J, the junction contained 6 bases not matched to a gene. The sequenced part of the CDR3 DNA is TGTGCCAGCAGCTTACGACAGGGGAGGACGGAG. Its translation is CASSLRQGRTE. The whole CDR3 sequence reads CASSLRQGRTELFF.

Notes on this clone: The read halts 3 residues ahead of the CDR3 end, with the missing end drawn from the germline J gene. The chain joins TRBV5-1 to TRBJ2-5; 11 bases align to TRBD2. The CDR3 has 16 residues. Germline CDR1 is SGHRS and CDR2 is YFSETQ. V lost 0 bases, J lost 2 bases, and 3 bases stayed unmatched. The CDR3 protein is CASSLAPSGGQETQYF. CDR3 DNA (partial): TGCGCCAGCAGCTTGGCCCCTAGCGGGGGGCAAGAGACC.

Worth noting for this clone: The CDR3 is cut off 3 residues early in the read; its end comes from the germline J gene. The chain joins TRBV2 to TRBJ2-3; 10 positions agree with TRBD2. The V gene end was trimmed by 5 bases and the J gene end by 1 base; junction bases not matched to a gene: 9. This CDR3 region has 17 residues. Germline CDR1 and CDR2: SNHLY and FYNNEI. CDR3 protein: CASSPSRLAGGTDTQYF. CDR3 bases read: TGTGCCAGCAGTCCTTCGAGGCTAGCGGGGGGCACAGATACG.

Comment on this clone: The read comes to an end 3 residues before the CDR3 does, leaving the germline J gene to fill in the end. The V call is TRBV19, the J call TRBJ2-1; TRBD2 matches at 14 bases. CDR1 is LNHDA and CDR2 is SQIVND in the germline V gene (reference sequence). V lost 1 base to trimming and J lost 1 base; unmatched junction nucleotides: 6. The CDR3 length is 19 residues. CDR3 DNA, as far as it was read: TGTGCCAGTAGTATAGCTGGGACTAGCGGGAGAGGATCCTACAATGAG. Amino acid sequence: CASSIAGTSGRGSYNE. The full CDR3 is CASSIAGTSGRGSYNEQFF.

Concerning this clone itself: Read sequence stops 3 residues before the CDR3 end, and the germline J gene provides the missing end. The V gene is TRBV7-2, the J gene TRBJ1-5, with no clear D. Germline lookup yields CDR1 SGHTA and CDR2 FQGNSA. V gave up 2 bases and J gave up 3 bases, with 8 bases separating them. This CDR3 contains 14 residues. CDR3 loop: CASSLRHYNQPQHF. CDR3 DNA (partial): TGTGCCAGCAGCTTAAGGCATTACAATCAGCCC.

With respect to this clone: The observed sequence ends 3 residues before the CDR3 terminus, with the missing tail filled in from the germline J gene. The rearrangement uses TRBV13 and TRBJ1-6; D remains ambiguous. Deletions cut 0 bases from V and 6 bases from J, with 9 bases between. Germline V gene lookup returns CDR1 PRHDT and CDR2 FYEKMQ (reference sequence). The CDR3 has 15 residues. The CDR3 bases that were read are TGTGCCAGCAGCTTAGGTGGTCCGGGTAATTCACCC. It translates to CASSLGGPGNSP. In full, the CDR3 is CASSLGGPGNSPLHF.

About this clone itself: Read coverage stops 3 residues before the CDR3 terminus; the germline J gene supplies the remainder. V usage is TRBV5-4 and J usage is TRBJ2-1; TRBD2 matches at 9 bases. CDR3 size: 16 residues. The V segment lost 2 bases and the J segment 4 bases; nucleotides outside the gene matches: 7. Germline lookup yields CDR1 SGHNT and CDR2 YYREEE (reference sequence). The CDR3 sequence is CASSLSGAGGYNEQFF. CDR3 DNA, as far as it was read: TGTGCCAGCAGCTTATCGGGAGCGGGAGGTTACAATGAG.

As for this clone: The read is 3 residues too short to cover the CDR3 end, so that end is filled in from the germline J gene. The chain carries TRBV19 and TRBJ1-3; 8 positions match TRBD1. The CDR3 runs to 17 residues. After removal of 7 bases from V and 0 bases from J, the junction contained 11 bases not matched to a gene. From germline, CDR1 is LNHDA and CDR2 SQIVND (reference sequence). CDR3 DNA, as far as it was read: TGTGCCAGTACGAGGACAGGGCTGGTTTTCTCTGGAAACACC. This gives the protein CASTRTGLVFSGNT. The whole CDR3 protein is CASTRTGLVFSGNTIYF.

On this clone itself: The sequence runs out 3 residues before the end of the CDR3; the remainder is reconstructed from the germline J gene. The rearrangement links TRBV6-2 or TRBV6-3 to TRBJ2-7, with TRBD2 identical over 10 bases. The CDR3 length is 14 residues. Trimming cost V 6 bases and J 2 bases; bases outside gene matches: 4. Germline CDR1 is MNHEY and CDR2 is SVGEGT. The CDR3 DNA, read in part, is TGTGCCAGCAGCCCACTAGCGGGAACCTACGAG. Amino acids: CASSPLAGTYE. The CDR3 in its entirety is CASSPLAGTYEQYF.